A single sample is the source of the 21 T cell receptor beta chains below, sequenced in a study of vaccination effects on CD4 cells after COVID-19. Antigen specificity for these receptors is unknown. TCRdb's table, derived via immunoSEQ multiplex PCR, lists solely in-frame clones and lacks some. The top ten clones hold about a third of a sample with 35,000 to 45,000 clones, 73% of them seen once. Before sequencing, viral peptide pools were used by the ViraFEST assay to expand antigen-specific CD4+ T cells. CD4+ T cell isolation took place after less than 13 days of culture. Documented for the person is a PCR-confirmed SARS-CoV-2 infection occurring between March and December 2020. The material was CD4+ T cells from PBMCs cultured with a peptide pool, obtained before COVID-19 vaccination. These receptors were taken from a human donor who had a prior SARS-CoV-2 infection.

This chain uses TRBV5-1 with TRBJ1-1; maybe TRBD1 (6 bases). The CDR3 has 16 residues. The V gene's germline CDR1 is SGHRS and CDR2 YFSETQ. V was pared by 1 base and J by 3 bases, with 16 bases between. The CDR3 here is CASSLLQGGGDTEAFF. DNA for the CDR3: TGCGCCAGCAGCTTGTTACAGGGTGGAGGGGACACTGAAGCTTTCTTT.

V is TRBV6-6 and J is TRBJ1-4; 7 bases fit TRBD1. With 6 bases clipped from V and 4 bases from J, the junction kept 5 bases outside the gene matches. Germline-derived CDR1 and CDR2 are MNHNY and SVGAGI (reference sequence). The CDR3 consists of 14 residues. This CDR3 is CASSPGQDNEKLFF. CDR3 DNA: TGTGCCAGCAGCCCAGGACAGGATAATGAAAAACTGTTTTTT.

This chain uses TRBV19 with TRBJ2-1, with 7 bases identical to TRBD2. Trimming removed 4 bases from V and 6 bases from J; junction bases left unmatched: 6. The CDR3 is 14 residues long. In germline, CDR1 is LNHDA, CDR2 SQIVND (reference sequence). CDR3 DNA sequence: TGTGCCAGTAGTACTAGCGGCCTTTCCAATGAGCAGTTCTTC. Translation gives CASSTSGLSNEQFF. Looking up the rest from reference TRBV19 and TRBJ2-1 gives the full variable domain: DGGITQSPKYLFRKEGQNVTLSCEQNLNHDAMYWYRQDPGQGLRLIYYSQIVNDFQKGDIAEGYSVSREKKESFPLTVTSAQKNPTAFYLCASSTSGLSNEQFFGPGTRLTVL.

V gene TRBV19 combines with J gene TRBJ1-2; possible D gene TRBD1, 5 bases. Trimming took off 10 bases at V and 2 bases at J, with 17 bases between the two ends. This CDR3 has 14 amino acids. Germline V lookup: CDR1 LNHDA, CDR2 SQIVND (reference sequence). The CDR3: CATRRGGINYGYTF. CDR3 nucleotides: TGTGCCACCCGCCGGGGGGGGATAAACTATGGCTACACCTTC.

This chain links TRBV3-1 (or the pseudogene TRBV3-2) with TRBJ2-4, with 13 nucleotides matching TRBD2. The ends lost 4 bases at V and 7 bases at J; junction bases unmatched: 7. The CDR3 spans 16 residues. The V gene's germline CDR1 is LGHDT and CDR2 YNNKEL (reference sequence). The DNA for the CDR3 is TGTGCCAGCAGCCGTCGGACTAGCGGGAGTTTGAACATTCAGTACTTC. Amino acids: CASSRRTSGSLNIQYF.

In DNA form, the CDR3 reads TGTGCCAGCAGTTACGTGCTATTTGGGGAGCAGTACTTC. Translated: CASSYVLFGEQYF. The chain links TRBV6-2 or TRBV6-3 to TRBJ2-7; no firm D call. CDR1 MNHEY and CDR2 SVGEGT come from the germline V gene. This CDR3 has 13 residues. V was trimmed by 2 bases and J by 7 bases, leaving 12 bases between them.

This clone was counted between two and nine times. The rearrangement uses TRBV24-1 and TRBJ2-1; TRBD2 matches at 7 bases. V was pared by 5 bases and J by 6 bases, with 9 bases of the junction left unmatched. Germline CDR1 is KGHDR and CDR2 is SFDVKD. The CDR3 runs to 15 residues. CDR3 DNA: TGTGCCACCAGTGTTTCTAGCGGAGCTATCAATGAGCAGTTCTTC. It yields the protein CATSVSSGAINEQFF.

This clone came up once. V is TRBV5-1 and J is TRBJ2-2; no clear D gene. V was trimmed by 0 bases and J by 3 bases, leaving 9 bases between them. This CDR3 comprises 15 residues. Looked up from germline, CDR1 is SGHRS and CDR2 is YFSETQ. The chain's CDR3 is CASSLVGGYTGELFF. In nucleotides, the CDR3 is TGCGCCAGCAGCTTGGTCGGCGGCTACACCGGGGAGCTGTTTTTT.

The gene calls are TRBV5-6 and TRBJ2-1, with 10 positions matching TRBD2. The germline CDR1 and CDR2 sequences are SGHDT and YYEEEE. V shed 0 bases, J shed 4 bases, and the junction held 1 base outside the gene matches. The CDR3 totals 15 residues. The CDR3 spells CASSLDSGGYNEQFF. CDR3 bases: TGTGCCAGCAGCTTGGATAGCGGGGGGTACAATGAGCAGTTCTTC.

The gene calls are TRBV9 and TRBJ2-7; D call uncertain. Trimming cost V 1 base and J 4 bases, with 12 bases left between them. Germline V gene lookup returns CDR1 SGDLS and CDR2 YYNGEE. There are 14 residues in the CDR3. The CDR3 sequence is CASSVSGQPYEQYF. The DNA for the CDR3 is TGTGCCAGCAGCGTATCCGGGCAGCCTTACGAGCAGTACTTC.

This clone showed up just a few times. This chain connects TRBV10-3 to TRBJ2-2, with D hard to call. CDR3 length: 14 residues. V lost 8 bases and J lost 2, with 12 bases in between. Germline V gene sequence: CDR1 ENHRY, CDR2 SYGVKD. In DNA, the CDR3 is TGTGCCATCCGAGTCAGCACTAACACCGGGGAGCTGTTTTTT. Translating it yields CAIRVSTNTGELFF.

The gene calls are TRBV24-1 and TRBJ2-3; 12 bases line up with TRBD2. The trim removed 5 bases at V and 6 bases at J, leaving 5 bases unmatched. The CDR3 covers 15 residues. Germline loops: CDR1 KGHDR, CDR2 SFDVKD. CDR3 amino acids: CATSGLAGEVDTQYF. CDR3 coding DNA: TGTGCCACCAGTGGACTAGCGGGAGAAGTGGATACGCAGTATTTT.

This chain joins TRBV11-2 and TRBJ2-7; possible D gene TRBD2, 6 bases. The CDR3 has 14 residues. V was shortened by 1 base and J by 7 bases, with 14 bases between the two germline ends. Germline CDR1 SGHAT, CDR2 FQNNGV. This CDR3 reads CASSLGPTRSEQYF. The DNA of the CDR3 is TGTGCCAGCAGCTTAGGTCCGACTAGATCGGAGCAGTACTTC.

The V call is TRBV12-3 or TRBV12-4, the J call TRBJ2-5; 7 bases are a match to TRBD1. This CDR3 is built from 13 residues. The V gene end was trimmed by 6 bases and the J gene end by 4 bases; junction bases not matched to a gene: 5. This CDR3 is CASSPTGTETQYF. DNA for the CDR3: TGTGCCAGCAGCCCGACAGGGACAGAGACCCAGTACTTC.

CDR3 sequence (DNA): TGTGCCAGCAGCGCTCTAGCGGGGGGCTACAATGAGCAGTTCTTC. Translation gives CASSALAGGYNEQFF. The chain couples TRBV9 to TRBJ2-1; 11 bases are a match to TRBD2. Germline values: CDR1 SGDLS, CDR2 YYNGEE. The CDR3 is 15 residues long. With 3 bases clipped from V and 3 bases from J, the junction kept 2 bases outside the gene matches.

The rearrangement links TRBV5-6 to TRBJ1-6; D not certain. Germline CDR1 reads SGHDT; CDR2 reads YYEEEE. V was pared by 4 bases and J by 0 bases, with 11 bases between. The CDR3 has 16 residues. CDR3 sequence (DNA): TGTGCCAGCAGCCGGGAACATAGCTCCTATAATTCACCCCTCCACTTT. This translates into CASSREHSSYNSPLHF.

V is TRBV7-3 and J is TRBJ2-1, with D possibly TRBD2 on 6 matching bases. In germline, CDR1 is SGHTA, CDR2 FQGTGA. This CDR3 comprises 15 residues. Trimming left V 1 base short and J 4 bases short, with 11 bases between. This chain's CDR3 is CASSLSVAEYNEQFF. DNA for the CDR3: TGTGCCAGCAGCTTAAGTGTAGCGGAATACAATGAGCAGTTCTTC.

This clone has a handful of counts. The CDR3 protein is CASSLEGGGNTIYF. The CDR3 coding sequence is TGCGCCAGCAGCTTGGAAGGGGGAGGAAACACCATATATTTT. The chain joins TRBV5-1 to TRBJ1-3; weak D call: TRBD1 (6 bases). Germline V gene sequence: CDR1 SGHRS, CDR2 YFSETQ. V was pared by 0 bases and J by 4 bases, with 8 bases between. There are 14 residues in the CDR3.

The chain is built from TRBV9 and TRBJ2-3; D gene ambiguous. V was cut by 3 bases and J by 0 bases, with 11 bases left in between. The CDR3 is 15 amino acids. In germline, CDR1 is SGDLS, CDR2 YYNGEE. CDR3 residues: CASSEGYPSTDTQYF. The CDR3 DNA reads TGTGCCAGCAGCGAAGGGTACCCTAGCACAGATACGCAGTATTTT.

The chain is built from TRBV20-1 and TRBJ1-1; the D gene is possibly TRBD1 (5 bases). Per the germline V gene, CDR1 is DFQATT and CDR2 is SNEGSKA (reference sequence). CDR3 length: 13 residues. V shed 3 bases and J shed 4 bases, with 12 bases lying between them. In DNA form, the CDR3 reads TGCAGTGCTAGTTCAGGGATGGCCACTGAAGCTTTCTTT. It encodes CSASSGMATEAFF.

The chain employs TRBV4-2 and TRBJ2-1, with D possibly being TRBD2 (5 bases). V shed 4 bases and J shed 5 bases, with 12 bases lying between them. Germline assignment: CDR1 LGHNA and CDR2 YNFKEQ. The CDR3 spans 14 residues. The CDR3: CASSPGLRDNEQFF. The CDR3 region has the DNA TGTGCCAGCAGCCCCGGACTGAGGGACAATGAGCAGTTCTTC.